The 17 T cell receptor beta chains below all came from one sample that was sequenced in a study of cytomegalovirus exposure and HLA in healthy donors. Researchers ran the PCR with 60 Vbeta and 13 Jbeta primers. Data came from immunoSEQ multiplex PCR; TCRdb stores just in-frame clones and leaves some out. This sample has fewer than 200,000 clones, with roughly 70% found just once. The sequenced sample consisted of PBMCs. Receptors originate from a woman aged 25 to 39 in good health and CMV-seronegative.

The J gene is TRBJ2-1, the V gene TRBV7-2; 9 bases fit TRBD2. Germline V CDR1 and CDR2: SGHTA, FQGNSA. V lost 2 bases and J lost 5; bases outside the gene matches: 7. CDR3 length: 16 amino acids. DNA for the CDR3: TGTGCCAGCAGCTTATTGGCGGGGGGGTCCCACAATGAGCAGTTCTTC. Encoded protein: CASSLLAGGSHNEQFF.

This chain connects TRBV5-5 to TRBJ1-1; D gene uncertain. The CDR3 loop spans 12 amino acids. The V end was cut by 2 bases, the J end by 4 bases, with 6 bases between. Germline V gene lookup returns CDR1 SGHKS and CDR2 YYEKEE (reference sequence). CDR3 protein: CASSFRGTEAFF. Written as DNA, the CDR3 is TGTGCCAGCAGCTTTCGGGGCACTGAAGCTTTCTTT.

This clone was found a few times. The rearrangement links TRBV19 to TRBJ1-1; a possible D gene is TRBD1 (5 bases). The V gene's germline CDR1 is LNHDA and CDR2 SQIVND (reference sequence). Trimming shortened V by 7 bases and J by 3 bases, and 18 bases separated the two germline ends. This CDR3 contains 15 residues. The CDR3 DNA reads TGTGCCAGTACCTCCGGTCCAGGGAGGTACACTGAAGCTTTCTTT. Amino acids: CASTSGPGRYTEAFF.

The rearrangement links TRBV30 to TRBJ2-7; 9 bases fit TRBD1. The CDR3 length is 13 residues. The V and J ends lost 5 bases and 4 bases, in that order; junction bases with no gene match: 6. Per germline, CDR1 GTSNPN and CDR2 SVGIG (reference sequence). CDR3 protein: CAWGTGSYYEQYF. CDR3 in DNA: TGTGCCTGGGGGACAGGGTCATATTACGAGCAGTACTTC. The entire variable domain, with the rest obtained from reference TRBV30 and TRBJ2-7, is as follows: SQTIHQWPATLVQPVGSPLSLECTVEGTSNPNLYWYRQAAGRGLQLLFYSVGIGQISSEVPQNLSASRPQDRQFILSSKKLLLSDSGFYLCAWGTGSYYEQYFGPGTRLTVT.

The chain joins TRBV7-6 to TRBJ2-3, with 8 bases aligning to TRBD1. The length of the CDR3 is 14 residues. The J segment lost 3 bases and the V segment lost 1 base, leaving 0 bases of the junction unmatched. Germline values: CDR1 SGHVS, CDR2 FNYEAQ. The CDR3 region is CASSLGTGTDTQYF. CDR3 DNA sequence: TGTGCCAGCAGCTTAGGGACAGGGACAGATACGCAGTATTTT.

The CDR3 reads CASSGISGRSPNEQFF. In nucleotides, the CDR3 is TGTGCCAGCAGCGGCATTAGCGGGAGATCCCCCAATGAGCAGTTCTTC. The rearrangement uses TRBV7-6 and TRBJ2-1; 9 bases match TRBD2. This CDR3 has 16 amino acids. Trimming removed 5 bases from V and 6 bases from J; junction bases left unmatched: 11. CDR1 and CDR2 (germline): SGHVS, FNYEAQ.

The chain couples TRBV14 to TRBJ2-7; tentative D call: TRBD1 (6 bases). CDR1 is SGHDN and CDR2 is FVKESK in the germline V gene. Trimming took off 4 bases at V and 3 bases at J, with 16 bases between the two ends. The CDR3 runs to 15 residues. CDR3 in DNA: TGTGCCAGCAGCCCTCAGCCGGGACATTACTACGAGCAGTACTTC. It is translated as CASSPQPGHYYEQYF.

The V gene is TRBV14, the J gene TRBJ2-7; 8 nucleotides line up with TRBD1. The CDR3 is made up of 14 amino acids. V trimming: 1 base; J trimming: 4 bases; junction bases outside the gene matches: 3. Germline CDR1 is SGHDN and CDR2 is FVKESK. CDR3 coding DNA: TGTGCCAGCAGCCAAGGACAGGGGAGGTACGAGCAGTACTTC. Protein: CASSQGQGRYEQYF.

V gene TRBV7-2 combines with J gene TRBJ2-2; 8 positions match TRBD2. The CDR3 has 15 amino acids. Germline CDR1 reads SGHTA; CDR2 reads FQGNSA. V lost 5 bases and J lost 7; bases outside the gene matches: 9. The CDR3 is CASSQRGGRHGELFF. DNA of the CDR3: TGTGCCAGCAGCCAAAGGGGCGGGAGGCACGGGGAGCTGTTTTTT.

V gene TRBV4-2 combines with J gene TRBJ1-1; possible D gene TRBD1, 6 bases. V was pared by 5 bases and J by 6 bases, with 13 bases between. The CDR3 extends over 13 amino acids. The germline CDR1 and CDR2 sequences are LGHNA and YNFKEQ. The CDR3 coding sequence is TGTGCCAGCAGCAATCCGGACAGAGCTGAAGCTTTCTTT. This translates into CASSNPDRAEAFF.

The chain links TRBV11-1 to TRBJ2-2; TRBD2 matches at 12 bases. The CDR3 is 15 amino acids. CDR1 and CDR2 from the germline V gene are SGHAT and FQDESV (reference sequence). V was pared by 5 bases and J by 5 bases, with 3 bases of the junction left unmatched. This CDR3 is CASSLGTSGTGELFF. CDR3 nucleotides: TGTGCCAGCAGCCTCGGGACTAGCGGGACCGGGGAGCTGTTTTTT.

The V gene is TRBV11-2, the J gene TRBJ2-5; D is unresolved. The CDR3 has 13 residues. The V end lost 1 base, the J end lost 3 bases, and 6 bases lay between the germline ends. CDR1 and CDR2 from the germline V gene are SGHAT and FQNNGV. CDR3 nucleotide sequence: TGTGCCAGCAGCTTAGGCGTAAAAGAGACCCAGTACTTC. This codes for CASSLGVKETQYF. Together with reference TRBV11-2 and TRBJ2-5, the CDR3 gives the full variable domain: EAGVAQSPRYKIIEKRQSVAFWCNPISGHATLYWYQQILGQGPKLLIQFQNNGVVDDSQLPKDRFSAERLKGVDSTLKIQPAKLEDSAVYLCASSLGVKETQYFGPGTRLLVL.

This clone was seen only a few times. The J gene is TRBJ2-2, the V gene TRBV4-1; TRBD2 is a possible D gene (6 bases). V was trimmed by 4 bases and J by 4 bases, leaving 16 bases between them. The CDR3 is 16 residues long. Germline CDR1 is MGHRA and CDR2 is YSYEKL. CDR3 loop: CASSPRAGELTGELFF. The CDR3 DNA follows: TGCGCCAGCAGCCCAAGAGCGGGTGAACTCACCGGGGAGCTGTTTTTT.

This clone turned up a few times. The chain carries TRBV4-3 and TRBJ1-1; a possible D gene is TRBD1 (6 bases). This CDR3 has 14 amino acids. V was pared by 5 bases and J by 2 bases, with 12 bases between. The germline gives CDR1 LGHNA, CDR2 YSLEER. The CDR3 sequence: CASSVEGGNTEAFF. The CDR3, as DNA: TGCGCCAGCAGCGTGGAAGGGGGAAACACTGAAGCTTTCTTT.

This clone was counted a few times. The chain carries TRBV29-1 and TRBJ2-7, with 13 bases aligning to TRBD2. V lost 7 bases to trimming and J lost 4 bases; unmatched junction nucleotides: 4. CDR3 length equals 13 residues. The germline gives CDR1 SQVTM, CDR2 ANQGSEA. The CDR3 bases are TGCAGCGCTAGGACTAGCGGGAGTTACGAGCAGTACTTC. It is translated as CSARTSGSYEQYF.

The chain is built from TRBV2 and TRBJ2-3, with 12 bases identical to TRBD2. The junction had 3 bases not matched to a gene; V was cut back by 11 bases and J by 0 bases. The germline gives CDR1 SNHLY, CDR2 FYNNEI. The CDR3 covers 14 residues. CDR3 DNA sequence: TGTGCCTTCGGACTAGCGGGGAGCACAGATACGCAGTATTTT. It specifies CAFGLAGSTDTQYF.

This clone has a handful of counts. This chain joins TRBV7-9 and TRBJ1-1; 7 bases map to TRBD1. CDR3 length: 15 amino acids. The V and J ends lost 5 bases and 8 bases, in that order; junction bases with no gene match: 14. Germline CDR1 and CDR2: SEHNR and FQNEAQ (reference sequence). Here the CDR3 reads CASSPSKGQILEAFF. In DNA form, the CDR3 reads TGTGCCAGCAGCCCTAGCAAGGGACAGATCCTAGAAGCTTTCTTT.